These T cell receptor beta chains were read from a single sample in a study of blood T cell repertoires in COVID-19. Sequencing was performed with immunoSEQ multiplex PCR; in TCRdb, only in-frame clones are kept and a portion is missing. Among some 300,000 clones listed, just under 90% were seen once. Material: peripheral blood. The receptors originated from a woman aged 25 to 45 with COVID-19, enrolled during active disease. The CDR3 runs from the conserved cysteine through the conserved F or W. Each record gives: J gene, V gene, D gene, clone size, CDR3 protein, CDR3 DNA. A D gene is named only where the DNA matches it firmly. Expanded clones get a size class; other rows say once, few or many, or leave the size out.

TRBJ2-1 | TRBV25-1 | TRBD2 | once | CASSEYGLAGTGEQFF | TGTGCCAGCAGTGAATACGGACTAGCGGGGACGGGTGAGCAGTTCTTC
TRBJ2-1 | TRBV5-4 | TRBD1 | . | CASSYGQGVENEQFF | TGTGCCAGCAGCTACGGACAGGGGGTCGAGAATGAGCAGTTCTTC
TRBJ2-4 | TRBV4-1 | . | once | CASSQDLPSSNIQYF | TGCGCCAGCAGCCAAGATCTCCCTTCCTCCAACATTCAGTACTTC
TRBJ1-2 | TRBV19 | . | . | CASSMSIEGYTF | TGTGCCAGTAGTATGAGTATTGAGGGCTACACCTTC
TRBJ1-6 | TRBV6-5 | TRBD1 | many | CASSPIDRGASPLHF | TGTGCCAGCAGTCCCATCGACAGGGGTGCCTCACCCCTCCACTTT
TRBJ1-6 | TRBV18 | TRBD1 | . | CASSRDRDNSPLHF | TGTGCCAGCTCTAGGGACAGAGATAATTCACCCCTCCACTTT
TRBJ1-2 | TRBV19 | . | . | CASSHRSYYGYTF | TGTGCCAGTTCCCACAGGAGTTACTATGGCTACACCTTC
TRBJ1-6 | TRBV3-1/TRBV3-2 | TRBD1 | . | CASSPGQGNSPLHF | TGTGCCAGCAGCCCGGGACAGGGGAATTCACCCCTCCACTTT
TRBJ2-2 | TRBV18 | . | . | CASSQTPGTGELFF | TGTGCCAGCTCACAAACCCCCGGCACCGGGGAGCTGTTTTTT
TRBJ1-4 | TRBV4-1 | . | . | CASSHSGGGGEKLFF | TGCGCCAGCAGCCACTCGGGGGGGGGCGGCGAAAAACTGTTTTTT
TRBJ1-3 | TRBV6-5 | . | . | CGGGGAGNTIYF | TGTGGAGGCGGGGGGGCTGGAAACACCATATATTTT
TRBJ2-3 | TRBV7-9 | . | . | CASSLFSGADTQYF | TGTGCCAGCAGCTTATTTTCCGGGGCAGATACGCAGTATTTT